This passage covers 4 T cell receptor beta chains from one sample sequenced in a study of CD8 T cell repertoires and HIV-1 epitope variants. Their antigens remain unidentified. TCRdb's table, derived via immunoSEQ multiplex PCR, lists solely in-frame clones and lacks some. The sample includes fewer than 5,500 clones, approximately 65% of them seen just once. Material for sequencing was cultured CD8+ T cells derived from PBMCs. The receptors here all came from a male donor with HIV.

J is TRBJ2-7 and V is TRBV27; 8 nucleotides match TRBD1. Trimming removed 6 bases from V and 7 bases from J; junction bases left unmatched: 8. CDR3 length: 13 residues. Germline CDR1 reads MNHEY; CDR2 reads SMNVEV (reference sequence). The CDR3 DNA follows: TGTGCCAGCAGGCGACAGGGGCTGGGGGAGCAGTACTTC. Amino acids: CASRRQGLGEQYF.

The rearrangement joins TRBV5-6 to TRBJ2-7; TRBD1 agrees at 7 bases. Germline V gene lookup returns CDR1 SGHDT and CDR2 YYEEEE. This CDR3 spans 13 amino acids. Trimming took 2 bases from V and 3 from J; bases not matched to a gene: 2. The DNA for the CDR3 is TGTGCCAGCAGCTTCTCAGGGGGCTACGAGCAGTACTTC. Translated: CASSFSGGYEQYF. Combining the CDR3 with reference TRBV5-6 and TRBJ2-7 gives the whole variable domain DAGVTQSPTHLIKTRGQQVTLRCSPKSGHDTVSWYQQALGQGPQFIFQYYEEEERQRGNFPDRFSGHQFPNYSSELNVNALLLGDSALYLCASSFSGGYEQYFGPGTRLTVT.

V usage is TRBV2 and J usage is TRBJ2-7; D may be TRBD1 (6 bases). There are 16 residues in the CDR3. Trimming removed 2 bases from V and 2 bases from J, with 16 bases in between. The germline V gene has CDR1 SNHLY and CDR2 FYNNEI. CDR3 bases: TGTGCCAGCAGTGAAATTTTGGGGGCAGTCCCCTACGAGCAGTACTTC. As protein: CASSEILGAVPYEQYF.

The chain couples TRBV5-5 to TRBJ1-1, with TRBD1 matching over 8 bases. V shed 4 bases and J 3 bases; nucleotides not matched to a gene: 8. This CDR3 is built from 15 residues. Germline V gene sequence: CDR1 SGHKS, CDR2 YYEKEE (reference sequence). CDR3 loop: CASSPGNRGYTEAFF. As DNA, the CDR3 is TGTGCCAGCAGCCCAGGAAACAGGGGGTACACTGAAGCTTTCTTT.